The rows below give T cell receptor beta chains drawn from one sample of a study of blood T cells in healthy people across ages. TCRdb reprocessed the 5' RACE reads with MiXCR, giving one entry per CDR3 protein. The data show around 1,900,000 distinct CDR3 sequences, more than 35% seen once. Specimen: blood. The receptors originated from a human donor in good health. The CDR3 runs from the conserved cysteine through the conserved F or W. The D gene is left open where the match is weak. Expanded clones get a size class; other rows say once, few or many, or leave the size out.

TRBV9	.	few	TRBJ2-1	CASSAGTAAYNEQFF	TGTGCCAGCAGCGCCGGGACCGCTGCCTACAATGAGCAGTTCTTC
TRBV28	.	.	TRBJ2-7	CASSLRGSKLTQYF	TGTGCCAGCAGCCTACGTGGTTCCAAACTCACCCAGTACTTC
TRBV7-9	.	.	TRBJ1-2	CASSHRTENYGYTF	TGTGCCAGCAGCCACAGGACAGAAAACTATGGCTACACCTTC
TRBV7-2	TRBD2	.	TRBJ2-3	CASSYSGGGVGTDTQYF	TGTGCCAGCAGCTATAGCGGGGGGGGTGTCGGCACAGATACGCAGTATTTT
TRBV6-2/TRBV6-3	TRBD2	.	TRBJ2-3	CASSYGRLAGGVDTQYF	TGTGCCAGCAGTTACGGCCGACTAGCGGGGGGGGTAGATACGCAGTATTTT
TRBV7-2	.	.	TRBJ2-7	CASSLGGRAPYEQYF	TGTGCCAGCAGCTTAGGGGGCAGGGCTCCCTACGAGCAGTACTTC
TRBV20-1	.	.	TRBJ2-3	CSARVPGVRDTQYF	TGCAGTGCTAGAGTCCCGGGGGTTAGGGATACGCAGTATTTT
TRBV6-5	.	.	TRBJ2-5	CASSYSRGLGGETQYF	TGTGCCAGCAGTTACTCGAGGGGACTGGGGGGAGAGACCCAGTACTTC
TRBV11-2	.	once	TRBJ1-1	CASNQFRQGRANTEAFF	TGTGCCAGCAACCAATTTCGGCAGGGTAGGGCGAACACTGAAGCTTTCTTT
TRBV5-1	TRBD2	few	TRBJ2-1	CASSLSLAGAQGNEQFF	TGCGCCAGCAGCTTGAGCCTAGCGGGGGCTCAGGGCAATGAGCAGTTCTTC
TRBV20-1	.	few	TRBJ2-5	CSARTGLAGVQETQYF	TGCAGCGCTAGGACTGGTTTAGCCGGGGTACAAGAGACCCAGTACTTC
TRBV6-6	.	few	TRBJ2-5	CASRTGESFQETQYF	TGTGCCAGCAGGACTGGAGAATCCTTCCAAGAGACCCAGTACTTC